Shown below are 9 T cell receptor beta chains from a single sample sequenced in a study of cytomegalovirus exposure and HLA in healthy donors. This PCR relied on a set of 60 Vbeta primers and 13 Jbeta primers. The protocol was immunoSEQ multiplex PCR, while the TCRdb copy is restricted to in-frame clones and leaves out a portion. The sample is made up of about 200,000 clones, and the top ten hold roughly 0.89% of it. Sequencing was carried out using PBMCs. The source is a woman aged 25-40 years in good health and CMV-seropositive.

The CDR3 region has the DNA TGTGCCAGCAACGTCGTCGACAGGGGATTCGAGCAGTACTTC. Its protein is CASNVVDRGFEQYF. The chain uses TRBV6-1 and TRBJ2-5, with TRBD1 identical over 8 bases. With the DNA end fitting TRBJ2-7 better, the J assignment may be wrong. The length of the CDR3 is 14 residues. Germline loops: CDR1 MNHNS, CDR2 SASEGT.

The rearrangement uses TRBV7-9 and TRBJ2-7, with D possibly TRBD1 on 5 matching bases. Germline CDR1 is SEHNR and CDR2 is FQNEAQ (reference sequence). Trimming left V 5 bases short and J 2 bases short, with 13 bases between. CDR3 length equals 14 residues. The CDR3 DNA is TGTGCCAGCAGCCTCCTTGACAGTACCTACGAGCAGTACTTC. Amino acid sequence: CASSLLDSTYEQYF.

Concerning this clone itself: Other DNA sequences in this sample translate to the same CDR3. This chain uses TRBV9 with TRBJ1-1, with D perhaps TRBD1 (6 bases). V was trimmed by 0 bases and J by 4 bases, leaving 10 bases between them. The germline V gene has CDR1 SGDLS and CDR2 YYNGEE. The CDR3 is 14 residues long. CDR3 DNA: TGTGCCAGCAGCGTAGAAGGGGGTAGCACTGAAGCTTTCTTT. This sequence encodes CASSVEGGSTEAFF.

The CDR3: CASSISPQSSYNEKLFF. The CDR3 region has the DNA TGTGCCAGTAGTATCTCGCCCCAGTCGTCTTATAATGAAAAACTGTTTTTT. The chain carries TRBV19 and TRBJ1-4; D not certain. Germline loops: CDR1 LNHDA, CDR2 SQIVND (reference sequence). The CDR3 is made up of 17 amino acids. V was pared by 3 bases and J by 4 bases, with 18 bases between.

CDR3 sequence (DNA): TGCGCCAGCACGGGTCTCGGACTAGCGGGGAACACCGGGGAGCTGTTTTTT. This sequence encodes CASTGLGLAGNTGELFF. This chain connects TRBV5-1 to TRBJ2-2; 11 bases fit TRBD2. V dropped 6 bases and J dropped 1; count of bases not matched to a gene: 8. The CDR3 runs to 17 residues. Germline assignment: CDR1 SGHRS and CDR2 YFSETQ.

CDR3: CASSLENQPRGSGQFF. The CDR3 coding sequence is TGTGCCAGCAGCTTAGAGAACCAGCCGCGGGGCAGTGGGCAGTTCTTC. The chain is built from TRBV7-2 and TRBJ2-1; tentatively, D is TRBD2 (6 bases). CDR1 and CDR2 from the germline V gene are SGHTA and FQGNSA. The CDR3 is 16 amino acids. V lost 1 base to trimming and J lost 12 bases, with 22 bases between them.

With respect to this clone: The same CDR3 also results from other DNA sequences found in this sample. The chain combines TRBV27 with TRBJ1-3; TRBD1 matches at 9 bases. Germline V CDR1 and CDR2: MNHEY, SMNVEV (reference sequence). This CDR3 is 14 amino acids long. V lost 6 bases to trimming and J lost 0 bases; unmatched junction nucleotides: 0. The CDR3 DNA is TGTGCCAGCAGGACAGGGGGCTCTGGAAACACCATATATTTT. Translated: CASRTGGSGNTIYF.

The rearrangement uses TRBV7-2 and TRBJ2-7; 8 bases line up with TRBD1. The CDR3 runs 15 residues. V was pared by 2 bases and J by 1 base, with 4 bases of the junction left unmatched. Per the germline V gene, CDR1 is SGHTA and CDR2 is FQGNSA. CDR3 nucleotides: TGTGCCAGCAGCTTAAGCACAGGGGGGTCCTACGAGCAGTACTTC. Translation: CASSLSTGGSYEQYF.

The gene calls are TRBV6-6 and TRBJ2-7; 8 bases match TRBD2. This CDR3 spans 14 amino acids. CDR1 is MNHNY and CDR2 is SVGAGI in the germline V gene (reference sequence). Unmatched junction bases numbered 5, after V lost 5 bases and J lost 2 bases. CDR3 protein: CASSGAGATYEQYF. CDR3 DNA sequence: TGTGCCAGCAGTGGAGCGGGAGCTACCTACGAGCAGTACTTC.